Following are 18 T cell receptor beta chains from one sample sequenced in a study of T cell responses to AZD1222 COVID-19 vaccine. Data came from immunoSEQ multiplex PCR; TCRdb stores just in-frame clones and leaves some out. The table includes about 100,000 clones, less than 90% detected once. The starting material was peripheral blood, obtained on day 0 of AZD1222 vaccination. The origin of the receptors is an adult in good health.

The rearrangement uses TRBV6-2 or TRBV6-3 and TRBJ2-3, with TRBD2 identical over 7 bases. V lost 6 bases, J lost 8 bases, and 8 bases stayed unmatched. CDR1 and CDR2 from the germline V gene are MNHEY and SVGEGT. This CDR3 spans 13 amino acids. CDR3 amino acids: CASSPTSYGTQYF. CDR3 DNA sequence: TGTGCCAGCAGCCCGACTAGCTACGGTACGCAGTATTTT.

The CDR3 DNA reads TGTGCCAGCACCCTTTGGGGGCCCGGTGAAAAACTGTTTTTT. Translated, it gives CASTLWGPGEKLFF. The rearrangement uses TRBV28 and TRBJ1-4; the D gene is possibly TRBD1 (6 bases). CDR1 is MDHEN and CDR2 is SYDVKM in the germline V gene. This CDR3 is built from 14 residues. Trimming left V 7 bases short and J 7 bases short, with 16 bases between.

This clone appeared a single time. V usage is TRBV28 and J usage is TRBJ2-1, with D possibly matching TRBD2 (5 bases). CDR1 is MDHEN, CDR2 SYDVKM, per germline. The CDR3 is 16 residues long. V was trimmed by 5 bases and J by 0 bases, leaving 14 bases between them. CDR3 coding DNA: TGTGCCAGCAGTCGGACCAGGAGGAGCTCCTACAATGAGCAGTTCTTC. Its translation is CASSRTRRSSYNEQFF.

This rearrangement joins TRBV28 to TRBJ1-2; maybe TRBD1 (6 bases). The length of the CDR3 is 11 residues. V was pared by 5 bases and J by 6 bases, with 7 bases between. The germline CDR1 and CDR2 sequences are MDHEN and SYDVKM. The CDR3 DNA follows: TGTGCCAGCAGTCACAGGGATGGCTACACCTTC. Translation gives CASSHRDGYTF.

This chain joins TRBV7-2 and TRBJ2-3, with TRBD2 matching over 12 bases. V lost 5 bases to trimming and J lost 5 bases; unmatched junction nucleotides: 5. This CDR3 has 15 residues. The V gene's germline CDR1 is SGHTA and CDR2 FQGNSA. Here the CDR3 DNA reads TGTGCCAGCAGCCCCCAACTAGCGGGGGGAGATACGCAGTATTTT. Translation gives CASSPQLAGGDTQYF. The complete variable domain, with remaining parts taken from reference TRBV7-2 and TRBJ2-3, reads GAGVSQSPSNKVTEKGKDVELRCDPISGHTALYWYRQSLGQGLEFLIYFQGNSAPDKSGLPSDRFSAERTGGSVSTLTIQRTQQEDSAVYLCASSPQLAGGDTQYFGPGTRLTVL.

The V call is TRBV27, the J call TRBJ2-1, with 7 bases fitting TRBD1. The CDR3 extends over 18 amino acids. The junction had 14 bases not matched to a gene; V was cut back by 6 bases and J by 0 bases. Germline lookup yields CDR1 MNHEY and CDR2 SMNVEV (reference sequence). DNA for the CDR3: TGTGCCAGCAGCCTCGCCCTAGGACAGGCGATCTCCTACAATGAGCAGTTCTTC. It codes for CASSLALGQAISYNEQFF.

This clone has just a few counts. The rearrangement uses TRBV11-2 and TRBJ1-6; 9 nucleotides align to TRBD1. The CDR3 is made up of 19 amino acids. CDR1 is SGHAT, CDR2 FQNNGV, per germline. V was clipped by 5 bases and J by 4 bases; unmatched bases: 15. The CDR3 region is CASSLAGTGRGFYNSPLHF. In DNA, the CDR3 is TGTGCCAGCAGCCTTGCCGGGACAGGGAGGGGATTTTATAATTCACCCCTCCACTTT.

The chain carries TRBV3-1 (or the pseudogene TRBV3-2) and TRBJ2-1; tentatively, D is TRBD1 or TRBD2 (6 bases each). The ends were cut back, 0 bases at V and 6 bases at J, with 12 bases in the middle. CDR3 length: 15 amino acids. Germline lookup yields CDR1 LGHDT and CDR2 YNNKEL (reference sequence). CDR3 sequence: CASSQDGGTTNEQFF. The CDR3 DNA sequence: TGTGCCAGCAGCCAAGATGGCGGGACAACCAATGAGCAGTTCTTC.

The J gene is TRBJ2-2, the V gene TRBV7-2, with D perhaps matching TRBD2 (6 bases). CDR3 length: 16 residues. From germline, CDR1 is SGHTA and CDR2 FQGNSA. V lost 1 base, J lost 8 bases, and 17 bases lay in between. The CDR3 protein is CASSLGPWGGWGELFF. The CDR3 DNA follows: TGTGCCAGCAGCTTAGGACCCTGGGGAGGTTGGGGGGAGCTGTTTTTT.

V usage is TRBV28 and J usage is TRBJ2-2; TRBD2 agrees at 8 bases. This CDR3 comprises 15 residues. J lost 5 bases, V lost 11 bases, and 13 bases had no gene match. Germline CDR1 MDHEN, CDR2 SYDVKM. The CDR3 is CASAPPGGETGELFF. CDR3 coding DNA: TGTGCCTCAGCCCCCCCGGGAGGGGAGACCGGGGAGCTGTTTTTT.

CDR3 sequence reads: CASSEDGTEAFF. CDR3 in DNA: TGTGCCAGCAGCGAGGACGGAACTGAAGCTTTCTTT. V and J are TRBV6-5 and TRBJ1-1; D is unresolved. Trimming removed 6 bases from V and 5 bases from J, with 10 bases in between. The CDR3 loop spans 12 amino acids. The germline V gene has CDR1 MNHEY and CDR2 SVGAGI.

V usage is TRBV2 and J usage is TRBJ2-5, with D possibly being TRBD1 (5 bases). V was trimmed by 4 bases and J by 4 bases, leaving 13 bases between them. Germline values: CDR1 SNHLY, CDR2 FYNNEI. The CDR3 is made up of 14 amino acids. CDR3 residues: CASSAPGGAETQYF. In nucleotides, the CDR3 is TGTGCCAGCAGTGCCCCAGGTGGGGCAGAGACCCAGTACTTC.

The gene calls are TRBV6-5 and TRBJ2-7; 9 bases match TRBD1. Germline assignment: CDR1 MNHEY and CDR2 SVGAGI. The V gene end was trimmed by 8 bases and the J gene end by 0 bases; junction bases not matched to a gene: 8. The CDR3 spans 15 residues. The CDR3 nucleotides are TGTGCCAGCCACACGGGGACAGGGAACTCCTACGAGCAGTACTTC. It is translated as CASHTGTGNSYEQYF.

This chain connects TRBV7-8 to TRBJ1-5; D is perhaps TRBD1 (5 bases). CDR1 and CDR2 from the germline V gene are SGHVS and FQNEAQ. V lost 0 bases and J 2 bases, leaving 5 bases between the germline ends. There are 14 residues in the CDR3. CDR3 bases: TGTGCCAGCAGCTTAGCAGGGGGCAATCAGCCCCAGCATTTT. Translation gives CASSLAGGNQPQHF.

The chain combines TRBV7-9 with TRBJ2-1; D is undetermined. Germline values: CDR1 SEHNR, CDR2 FQNEAQ (reference sequence). The CDR3 contains 13 residues. Trimming removed 1 base from V and 4 bases from J, with 5 bases in between. The CDR3 loop reads CASSLDTYNEQFF. Here the CDR3 DNA reads TGTGCCAGCAGCTTAGACACGTACAATGAGCAGTTCTTC.

This rearrangement joins TRBV7-9 to TRBJ1-1; D perhaps matches TRBD1 (5 bases). Per the germline V gene, CDR1 is SEHNR and CDR2 is FQNEAQ (reference sequence). This CDR3 spans 15 amino acids. V lost 5 bases and J 0 bases, leaving 13 bases between the germline ends. CDR3 protein: CASSQTDSLNTEAFF. For the CDR3, the DNA is TGTGCCAGCAGCCAAACCGACAGCCTGAACACTGAAGCTTTCTTT.

The V and J genes are TRBV12-3 or TRBV12-4 and TRBJ1-1; no firm D call. The CDR3 has 13 residues. Trimming shortened V by 3 bases and J by 1 base, and 6 bases separated the two germline ends. The CDR3 here is CASSFLRNTEAFF. The CDR3 DNA reads TGTGCCAGCAGTTTTTTACGGAACACTGAAGCTTTCTTT.

This clone showed up just a few times. The chain is built from TRBV5-1 and TRBJ2-6; TRBD1 matches 8 bases. Germline V gene lookup returns CDR1 SGHRS and CDR2 YFSETQ. The CDR3 loop spans 17 amino acids. J was trimmed by 0 bases and V by 4 bases; bases with no gene match: 6. The CDR3 region is CASSRDRPSSGANVLTF. CDR3 nucleotides: TGCGCCAGCAGCCGGGACAGGCCTAGCTCTGGGGCCAACGTCCTGACTTTC.